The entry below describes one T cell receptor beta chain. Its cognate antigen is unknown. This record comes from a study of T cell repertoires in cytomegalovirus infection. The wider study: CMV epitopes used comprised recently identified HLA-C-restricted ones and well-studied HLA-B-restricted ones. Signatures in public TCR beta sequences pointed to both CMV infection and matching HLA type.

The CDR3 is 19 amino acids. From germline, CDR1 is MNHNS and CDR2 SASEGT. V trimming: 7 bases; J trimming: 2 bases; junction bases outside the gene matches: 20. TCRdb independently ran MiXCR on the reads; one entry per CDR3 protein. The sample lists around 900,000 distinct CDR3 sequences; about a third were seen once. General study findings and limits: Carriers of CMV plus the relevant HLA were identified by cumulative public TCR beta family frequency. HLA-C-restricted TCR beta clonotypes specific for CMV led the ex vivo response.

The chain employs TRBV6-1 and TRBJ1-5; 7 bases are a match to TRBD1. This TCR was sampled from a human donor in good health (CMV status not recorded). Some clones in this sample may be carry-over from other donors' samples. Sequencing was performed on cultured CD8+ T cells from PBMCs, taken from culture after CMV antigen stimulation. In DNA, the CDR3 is TGTGCCAGCACCCCCTGGGGACAGCCGGGGGTTCTGGGCAATCAGCCCCAGCATTTT. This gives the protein CASTPWGQPGVLGNQPQHF.